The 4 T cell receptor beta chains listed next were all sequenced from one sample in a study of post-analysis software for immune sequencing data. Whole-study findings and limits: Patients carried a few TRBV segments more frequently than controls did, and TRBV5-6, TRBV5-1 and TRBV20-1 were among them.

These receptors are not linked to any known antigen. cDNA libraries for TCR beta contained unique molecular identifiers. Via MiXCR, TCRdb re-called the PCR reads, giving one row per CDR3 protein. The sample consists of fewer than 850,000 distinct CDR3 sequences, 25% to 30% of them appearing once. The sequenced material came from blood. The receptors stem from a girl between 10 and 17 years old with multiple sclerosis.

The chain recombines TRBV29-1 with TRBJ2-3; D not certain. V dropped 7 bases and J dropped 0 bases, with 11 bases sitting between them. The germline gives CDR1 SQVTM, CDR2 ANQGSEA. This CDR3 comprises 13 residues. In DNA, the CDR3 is TGCAGCGCCGCCCCGTCAAGCACAGATACGCAGTATTTT. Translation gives CSAAPSSTDTQYF.

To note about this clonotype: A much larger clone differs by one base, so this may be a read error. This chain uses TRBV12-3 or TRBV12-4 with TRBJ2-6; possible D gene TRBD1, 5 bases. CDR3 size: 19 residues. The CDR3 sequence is CASRLTQGVGPSGANVRTF. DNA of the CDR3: TGTGCCAGCAGACTAACACAAGGTGTGGGCCCCTCTGGGGCCAACGTCCGGACTTTC.

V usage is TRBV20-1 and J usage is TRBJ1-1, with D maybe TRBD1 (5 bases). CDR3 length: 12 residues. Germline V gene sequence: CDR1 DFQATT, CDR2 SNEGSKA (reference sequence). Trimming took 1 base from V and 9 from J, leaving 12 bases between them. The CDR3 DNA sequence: TGCAGTGCTAGAGGGACAACCAACCAAGCTTTCTTT. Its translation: CSARGTTNQAFF.

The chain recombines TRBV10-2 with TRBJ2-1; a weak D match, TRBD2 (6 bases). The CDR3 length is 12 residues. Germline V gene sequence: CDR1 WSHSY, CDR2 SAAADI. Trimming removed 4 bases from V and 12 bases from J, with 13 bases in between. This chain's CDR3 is CASSVRSGRQFF. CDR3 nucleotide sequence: TGCGCCAGCAGTGTTCGCAGCGGGCGGCAGTTCTTC.